This T cell receptor beta chain was identified in a study of T cell repertoires in cytomegalovirus infection. For the study at large: CMV infection together with matching HLA type was indicated by public TCR beta signatures.

TCRdb ran MiXCR on the reads and lists one entry per CDR3 protein. Of about 830,000 distinct CDR3 sequences in the sample, 32% were seen once. From germline, CDR1 is SGHTA and CDR2 FQGNSA. Trimming removed 0 bases from V and 5 bases from J, with 11 bases in between. The CDR3 is made up of 14 amino acids. This clonotype has a single count. Antigen: not known. Broader study findings: CMV-specific HLA-C-restricted TCR beta clonotypes dominated the ex vivo response.

The sample consisted of cultured CD8+ T cells from PBMCs, taken from culture after CMV antigen stimulation. This TCR came from a human donor in good health (CMV status not recorded). Some clones in this sample may be carry-over from other donors' samples. J is TRBJ2-7 and V is TRBV7-2; D unresolved. The CDR3 DNA reads TGTGCCAGCAGCTTAGCAGTGATACACGACGAGCAGTACTTC. Translating it yields CASSLAVIHDEQYF.